The 27 T cell receptor beta chains given below trace back to one sample, sequenced in a study of spatial heterogeneity in lung cancer. Each CDR3 protein gets one entry after TCRdb re-called the 5' RACE reads with MiXCR. The repertoire consists of under 50,000 distinct CDR3 sequences, with about 5.2% occurring once and the leading ten covering less than 30%. The time point here: sample taken at primary tumor resection. Sequencing used PBMCs, obtained at surgery. These receptors all come from a female donor with early-stage non-small cell lung cancer.

This clonotype occurred many times. V gene TRBV28 combines with J gene TRBJ2-1, with D uncertain. The germline V and J ends were trimmed by 6 bases and 3 bases, with 18 bases remaining between them. This CDR3 has 16 amino acids. The germline V gene has CDR1 MDHEN and CDR2 SYDVKM. As DNA, the CDR3 is TGTGCCAGCAGCCCAAAGCAGGTGATGATCTACAATGAGCAGTTCTTC. Protein product: CASSPKQVMIYNEQFF.

The chain combines TRBV12-3 or TRBV12-4 with TRBJ1-1; 8 positions match TRBD1. This CDR3 has 15 amino acids. After removal of 6 bases from V and 3 bases from J, the junction contained 9 bases not matched to a gene. This CDR3 is CASRTGKQGDTEAFF. The CDR3 nucleotides are TGTGCCAGCAGGACTGGAAAACAGGGGGACACTGAAGCTTTCTTT.

This clonotype was counted many times. This chain uses TRBV9 with TRBJ2-7; possibly TRBD1 or TRBD2 for D (5 bases each). CDR3 size: 14 residues. Germline assignment: CDR1 SGDLS and CDR2 YYNGEE. V was cut by 3 bases and J by 2 bases, with 12 bases left in between. The CDR3, as DNA: TGTGCCAGCAGCGGAACCGGGACGACCTACGAGCAGTACTTC. Amino acids: CASSGTGTTYEQYF.

Only a few counts were recorded for this clonotype. This chain joins TRBV5-6 and TRBJ2-1, with 8 bases that match TRBD1. The germline V gene has CDR1 SGHDT and CDR2 YYEEEE. The junction had 1 base not matched to a gene; V was cut back by 0 bases and J by 2 bases. CDR3 length: 15 amino acids. The CDR3, as DNA: TGTGCCAGCAGCTTGGGACAGGGGCCCTACAATGAGCAGTTCTTC. It codes for CASSLGQGPYNEQFF.

This clonotype came up many times. This rearrangement joins TRBV5-1 to TRBJ2-1, with TRBD1 identical over 8 bases. This CDR3 is 15 amino acids long. Germline V gene lookup returns CDR1 SGHRS and CDR2 YFSETQ. The J segment lost 3 bases and the V segment lost 1 base, leaving 3 bases of the junction unmatched. CDR3 residues: CASSLRQGIYNEQFF. The CDR3 DNA reads TGCGCCAGCAGCTTGCGACAGGGGATCTACAATGAGCAGTTCTTC.

This clonotype was counted ten times or more. This chain uses TRBV27 with TRBJ1-2, with no clear D. From germline, CDR1 is MNHEY and CDR2 SMNVEV (reference sequence). The V and J ends lost 3 bases and 5 bases respectively, with 10 bases between them. CDR3 length: 13 residues. CDR3 in amino acids: CASSLRPQYGYTF. The CDR3 DNA reads as TGTGCCAGCAGTTTGCGCCCCCAATATGGCTACACCTTC.

The chain links TRBV20-1 to TRBJ1-2, with D possibly being TRBD1 (6 bases). This CDR3 spans 12 amino acids. Germline V gives CDR1 DFQATT, CDR2 SNEGSKA (reference sequence). V lost 6 bases and J lost 8, with 16 bases in between. The CDR3 here is CSARTARIGYTF. CDR3 DNA: TGCAGTGCGCGGACAGCTCGTATCGGCTACACCTTC.

This clonotype has a handful of counts. This chain links TRBV5-1 with TRBJ2-5; D gene uncertain. This CDR3 spans 14 amino acids. The germline V gene has CDR1 SGHRS and CDR2 YFSETQ. V gave up 0 bases and J gave up 4 bases, with 10 bases separating them. The CDR3 spells CASSLELGIETQYF. For the CDR3, the DNA is TGCGCCAGCAGCTTGGAGCTGGGTATAGAGACCCAGTACTTC.

This clonotype was detected many times. This rearrangement joins TRBV4-3 to TRBJ1-1; a weak D match, TRBD1 (6 bases). V was pared by 1 base and J by 11 bases, with 11 bases between. CDR3 length: 12 amino acids. Germline CDR1 is LGHNA and CDR2 is YSLEER. For the CDR3, the DNA is TGCGCCAGCAGCCAAGGAGGGGGGCTCGCTTTCTTT. It encodes CASSQGGGLAFF.

Ten or more counts support this clonotype. The chain carries TRBV11-2 and TRBJ2-5, with TRBD2 matching 10 bases. J lost 4 bases, V lost 7 bases, and 9 bases had no gene match. CDR1 SGHAT and CDR2 FQNNGV come from the germline V gene. This CDR3 contains 15 residues. The DNA of the CDR3 is TGTGCCAGCACCGGTAGCGGGGGGCCCCGAGAGACCCAGTACTTC. Its protein product is CASTGSGGPRETQYF.

This clonotype was seen ten or more times. The chain has TRBV6-1 and TRBJ2-2; no clear D. This CDR3 has 13 residues. The germline V gene has CDR1 MNHNS and CDR2 SASEGT. V lost 2 bases and J 5 bases, leaving 6 bases between the germline ends. CDR3 in DNA: TGTGCCAGCAGTGAAATGGAAACCGGGGAGCTGTTTTTT. Amino acids: CASSEMETGELFF.

This clonotype showed up many times. The V call is TRBV29-1, the J call TRBJ1-3, with no clear D. Germline assignment: CDR1 SQVTM and CDR2 ANQGSEA. CDR3 length: 15 amino acids. The V end lost 6 bases, the J end lost 0 bases, and 15 bases lay between the germline ends. CDR3 nucleotide sequence: TGCAGCGTGAGGGAGACGAGCTTCTCTGGAAACACCATATATTTT. Its protein is CSVRETSFSGNTIYF.

This clonotype was recorded at least ten times. The V gene is TRBV5-1, the J gene TRBJ2-1, with 8 bases matching TRBD1. The J segment lost 4 bases and the V segment lost 4 bases, leaving 4 bases of the junction unmatched. The CDR3 is made up of 14 amino acids. Germline CDR1 SGHRS, CDR2 YFSETQ. The CDR3 loop is CASSAGQDYNEQFF. CDR3 DNA: TGCGCCAGCAGCGCGGGACAGGATTACAATGAGCAGTTCTTC.

The genes are TRBV6-5 and TRBJ1-4; 9 positions agree with TRBD1. There are 15 residues in the CDR3. Looked up from germline, CDR1 is MNHEY and CDR2 is SVGAGI. V lost 5 bases to trimming and J lost 7 bases; unmatched junction nucleotides: 8. CDR3 region: CASSTRTGVSEKLFF. As DNA, the CDR3 is TGTGCCAGCAGTACCCGGACAGGGGTCTCTGAAAAACTGTTTTTT.

CDR3 in amino acids: CASSERETYEQYF. The CDR3 DNA reads as TGTGCCAGCAGTGAACGCGAAACCTACGAGCAGTACTTC. The chain carries TRBV2 and TRBJ2-7; no definite D call. Germline V gene lookup returns CDR1 SNHLY and CDR2 FYNNEI. V lost 2 bases to trimming and J lost 2 bases, with 7 bases between them. The CDR3 runs to 13 residues. Based on the CDR3 plus reference TRBV2 and TRBJ2-7, the full variable domain is EPEVTQTPSHQVTQMGQEVILRCVPISNHLYFYWYRQILGQKVEFLVSFYNNEISEKSEIFDDQFSVERPDGSNFTLKIRSTKLEDSAMYFCASSERETYEQYFGPGTRLTVT.

This clonotype has ten or more counts. This sequence joins TRBV4-2 and TRBJ1-6; D is uncertain. Trimming shortened V by 1 base and J by 4 bases, and 5 bases separated the two germline ends. The CDR3 spans 14 residues. Germline V lookup: CDR1 LGHNA, CDR2 YNFKEQ. CDR3: CASSQGQYNSPLHF. CDR3 bases: TGTGCCAGCAGCCAAGGACAATATAATTCACCCCTCCACTTT.

Judged by abundance, this clonotype is medium-sized. The gene calls are TRBV2 and TRBJ2-1, with TRBD2 matching 8 bases. CDR1 is SNHLY and CDR2 is FYNNEI in the germline V gene. The CDR3 sequence is 14 residues long. Trimming at V came to 10 bases and at J to 2 bases, leaving 7 bases not matched to a gene. The CDR3 coding sequence is TGTGCCACCGCGCGGGGGGAACCCTACAATGAGCAGTTCTTC. Translation gives CATARGEPYNEQFF.

This clonotype was counted at least ten times. The CDR3 reads CASSSRTGAISYEQYF. As DNA, the CDR3 is TGTGCCAGCAGCTCAAGGACAGGGGCTATCTCCTACGAGCAGTACTTC. The gene calls are TRBV5-6 and TRBJ2-7; 9 bases are a match to TRBD1. The J segment lost 0 bases and the V segment lost 3 bases, leaving 7 bases of the junction unmatched. The CDR3 is 16 residues long. Germline-derived CDR1 and CDR2 are SGHDT and YYEEEE.

This clonotype was found many times. The chain couples TRBV5-1 to TRBJ2-2; D gene unclear. The CDR3 spans 14 residues. V was cut by 5 bases and J by 0 bases, with 8 bases left in between. The germline CDR1 and CDR2 sequences are SGHRS and YFSETQ. The CDR3: CASRVVPNTGELFF. In DNA form, the CDR3 reads TGCGCCAGCAGGGTAGTACCGAACACCGGGGAGCTGTTTTTT.

This chain links TRBV12-3 or TRBV12-4 with TRBJ2-1; 11 nucleotides line up with TRBD2. This CDR3 region has 17 residues. V gave up 5 bases and J gave up 7 bases; unmatched junction bases: 13. The CDR3 DNA follows: TGTGCCAGCAGTCTAGAGACTAGCGGGGTTGTATCGAATGAGCAGTTCTTC. Its translation: CASSLETSGVVSNEQFF.

This clonotype was found many times. The rearrangement links TRBV25-1 to TRBJ2-1; 10 nucleotides align to TRBD2. Losses at the gene ends were 5 bases for V and 8 bases for J; bases not matched to a gene: 9. The CDR3 contains 15 residues. Germline V lookup: CDR1 MGHDK, CDR2 SYGVNS. CDR3 amino acids: CASSPPQRGGYEQFF. In DNA, the CDR3 is TGTGCCAGCAGTCCCCCCCAGCGGGGGGGGTATGAGCAGTTCTTC.

This clonotype was counted at least ten times. V usage is TRBV27 and J usage is TRBJ2-7; D not resolved. V lost 3 bases, J lost 0 bases, and 6 bases lay in between. Germline V gene lookup returns CDR1 MNHEY and CDR2 SMNVEV (reference sequence). The CDR3 spans 13 residues. The CDR3 DNA follows: TGTGCCAGCAGTTTTTATAGCTCCTACGAGCAGTACTTC. It yields the protein CASSFYSSYEQYF.

This clonotype was observed many times. This sequence may be a read error, since a much larger clone differs from it by one base. The J gene is TRBJ1-2, the V gene TRBV25-1; D not certain. V was clipped by 4 bases and J by 3 bases, with 9 bases between them. The CDR3 covers 13 residues. Germline V lookup: CDR1 MGHDK, CDR2 SYGVNS. In DNA, the CDR3 is TGTGCCAGCAGTGTCCGGTGGGACTATGGCTACACCTTC. It codes for CASSVRWDYGYTF.

This clonotype was detected only a few times. V usage is TRBV6-4 and J usage is TRBJ1-2; tentative D call: TRBD1 (6 bases). CDR3 length: 12 residues. CDR1 and CDR2 (germline): MRHNA, SNTAGT. The V end lost 10 bases, the J end lost 3 bases, and 12 bases lay between the germline ends. CDR3 loop: CATTTGDYGYTF. The CDR3 nucleotides are TGTGCCACCACGACAGGAGACTATGGCTACACCTTC.

In its sample, this clonotype was seen a few times. The chain links TRBV6-2 or TRBV6-3 to TRBJ1-2; possibly TRBD1 for D (6 bases). The V and J ends lost 11 bases and 4 bases respectively, with 14 bases between them. The CDR3 is 12 residues long. CDR1 MNHEY and CDR2 SVGEGT come from the germline V gene. Here the CDR3 DNA reads TGTGCCTCCGGGGAGGACAGCTATGGCTACACCTTC. Amino acids: CASGEDSYGYTF.

This clonotype was seen ten or more times. The V and J genes are TRBV5-8 and TRBJ1-4, with TRBD1 matching 9 bases. The CDR3 length is 16 residues. The trim removed 3 bases at V and 7 bases at J, leaving 10 bases unmatched. CDR1 is SGHTS, CDR2 YDEGEE, per germline. The CDR3 here is CASSSQIGTGTEKLFF. DNA of the CDR3: TGTGCCAGCAGCTCCCAAATAGGGACAGGGACTGAAAAACTGTTTTTT.

Ten or more counts support this clonotype. The V call is TRBV9, the J call TRBJ2-7; possibly TRBD2 for D (5 bases). Trimming stripped 0 bases from V and 2 bases from J, with 6 bases between. The CDR3 runs to 13 residues. Germline V gene sequence: CDR1 SGDLS, CDR2 YYNGEE. CDR3 region: CASSVDSAYEQYF. CDR3 sequence (DNA): TGTGCCAGCAGCGTAGATAGCGCCTACGAGCAGTACTTC.